This entry is about one T cell receptor beta chain. Its antigen remains unidentified. Healthy Caucasians, and only they, were the donors. Unique molecular identifiers were present on cDNA, and template switching added a universal primer site. In TCRdb, the 5' RACE reads were re-called with MiXCR into one record per CDR3 protein. The data show 350,000 to 450,000 distinct CDR3 sequences, roughly 18% seen once. The data are from a study of identical twins. Broader study findings: In drawing conclusions, the study used cross-sectional statistical analysis and did not follow the same donors. A partial confounding effect on zero-insertion analyses could come from invariant MAIT and iNKT cells.

The germline CDR1 and CDR2 sequences are DFQATT and SNEGSKA (reference sequence). V was shortened by 0 bases and J by 9 bases, with 21 bases between the two germline ends. This CDR3 comprises 16 residues. The chain carries TRBV20-1 and TRBJ1-5; no clear D gene. This sequence was found in a man aged 45-65 years in good health. Sequenced material: naive T cells sorted from blood. CDR3 sequence (DNA): TGCAGTGCTAGAGATTGGGCGGCAGTTCCGGACGGGCCCCAGCATTTT. Encoded protein: CSARDWAAVPDGPQHF.